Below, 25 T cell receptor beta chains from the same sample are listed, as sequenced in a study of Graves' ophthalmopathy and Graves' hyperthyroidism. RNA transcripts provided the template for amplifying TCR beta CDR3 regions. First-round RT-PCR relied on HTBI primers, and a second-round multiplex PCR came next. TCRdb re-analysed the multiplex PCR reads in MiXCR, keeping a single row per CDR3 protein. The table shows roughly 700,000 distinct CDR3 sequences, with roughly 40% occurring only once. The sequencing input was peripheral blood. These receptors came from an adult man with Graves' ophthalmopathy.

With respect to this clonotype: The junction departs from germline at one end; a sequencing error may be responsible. CDR3 residues: CASSVSQGSTQPQHF. The CDR3 DNA follows: TGTGCCAGCAGTGTGTCGCAGGGGTCGACTCAGCCCCAGCATTTT. The rearrangement joins TRBV24-1 to TRBJ1-5, with D maybe TRBD1 (6 bases). Germline lookup yields CDR1 KGHDR and CDR2 SFDVKD. CDR3 length equals 15 residues.

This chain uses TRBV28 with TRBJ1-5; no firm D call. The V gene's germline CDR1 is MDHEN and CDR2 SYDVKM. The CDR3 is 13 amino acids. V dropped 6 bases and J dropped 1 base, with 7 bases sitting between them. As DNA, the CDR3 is TGTGCCAGCAGAAAAGGAAGCAATCAGCCCCAGCATTTT. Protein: CASRKGSNQPQHF.

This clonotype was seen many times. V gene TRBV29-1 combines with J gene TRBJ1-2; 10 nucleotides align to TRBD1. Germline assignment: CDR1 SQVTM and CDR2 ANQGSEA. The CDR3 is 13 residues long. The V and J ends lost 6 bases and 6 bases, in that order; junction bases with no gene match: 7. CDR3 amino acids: CSVGTGEIDGYTF. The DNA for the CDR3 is TGCAGCGTGGGGACAGGGGAAATCGATGGCTACACCTTC.

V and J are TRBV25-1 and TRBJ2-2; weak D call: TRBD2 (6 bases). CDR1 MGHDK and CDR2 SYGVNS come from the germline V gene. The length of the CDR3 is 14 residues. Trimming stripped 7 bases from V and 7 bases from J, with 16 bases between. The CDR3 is CASIPGGVVGELFF. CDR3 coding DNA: TGTGCCAGCATTCCTGGCGGGGTGGTCGGGGAGCTGTTTTTT.

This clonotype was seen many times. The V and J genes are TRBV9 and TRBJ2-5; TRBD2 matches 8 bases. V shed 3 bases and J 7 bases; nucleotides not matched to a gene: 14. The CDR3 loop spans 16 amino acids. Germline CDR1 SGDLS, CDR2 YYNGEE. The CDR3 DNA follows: TGTGCCAGCAGCGGGGTTGGCGGGGGGATCCGCGGGACCCAGTACTTC. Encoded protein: CASSGVGGGIRGTQYF.

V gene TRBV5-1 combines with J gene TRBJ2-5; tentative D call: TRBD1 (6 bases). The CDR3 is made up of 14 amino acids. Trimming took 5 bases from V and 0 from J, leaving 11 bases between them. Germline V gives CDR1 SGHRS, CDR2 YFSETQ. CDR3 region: CASRLNRDQETQYF. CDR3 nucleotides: TGCGCCAGCAGGCTGAACAGGGACCAAGAGACCCAGTACTTC.

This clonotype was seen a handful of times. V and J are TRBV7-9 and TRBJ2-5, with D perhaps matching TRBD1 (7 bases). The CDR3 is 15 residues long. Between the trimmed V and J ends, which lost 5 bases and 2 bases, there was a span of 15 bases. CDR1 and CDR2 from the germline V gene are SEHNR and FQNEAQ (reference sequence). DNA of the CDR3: TGTGCCAGCAGCACAATCGGGGGACAGCAAGAGACCCAGTACTTC. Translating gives CASSTIGGQQETQYF. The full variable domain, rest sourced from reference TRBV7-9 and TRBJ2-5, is DTGVSQNPRHKITKRGQNVTFRCDPISEHNRLYWYRQTLGQGPEFLTYFQNEAQLEKSRLLSDRFSAERPKGSFSTLEIQRTEQGDSAMYLCASSTIGGQQETQYFGPGTRLLVL.

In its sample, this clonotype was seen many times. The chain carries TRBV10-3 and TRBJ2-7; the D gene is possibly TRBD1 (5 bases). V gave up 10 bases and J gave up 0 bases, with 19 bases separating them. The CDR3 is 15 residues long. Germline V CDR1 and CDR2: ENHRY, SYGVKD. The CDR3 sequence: CATQTQQAGSYEQYF. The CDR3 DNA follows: TGTGCCACCCAGACTCAACAGGCAGGCTCCTACGAGCAGTACTTC.

As DNA, the CDR3 is TGTGCCACTCGGGACAATAACTATGGCTACACCTTC. It is translated as CATRDNNYGYTF. The chain uses TRBV10-3 and TRBJ1-2, with a weak D call TRBD1 (6 bases). The CDR3 has 12 residues. Germline V lookup: CDR1 ENHRY, CDR2 SYGVKD. The V end lost 10 bases, the J end lost 1 base, and 10 bases lay between the germline ends.

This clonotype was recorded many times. CDR3 bases: TGTGCCATCAGTGTTGGTGGAGTCCAAGAGACCCAGTACTTC. Its translation is CAISVGGVQETQYF. The chain has TRBV10-3 and TRBJ2-5; no clear D gene. The V end lost 4 bases, the J end lost 1 base, and 10 bases lay between the germline ends. The CDR3 loop spans 14 amino acids. CDR1 is ENHRY, CDR2 SYGVKD, per germline.

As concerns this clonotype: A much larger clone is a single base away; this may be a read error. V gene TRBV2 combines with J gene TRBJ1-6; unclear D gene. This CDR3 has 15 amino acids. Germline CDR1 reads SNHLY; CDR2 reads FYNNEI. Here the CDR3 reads CASGEVETDNSPLHF. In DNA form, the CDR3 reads TGTGCCAGCGGTGAAGTTGAGACGGATAATTCACCCCTCCACTTT.

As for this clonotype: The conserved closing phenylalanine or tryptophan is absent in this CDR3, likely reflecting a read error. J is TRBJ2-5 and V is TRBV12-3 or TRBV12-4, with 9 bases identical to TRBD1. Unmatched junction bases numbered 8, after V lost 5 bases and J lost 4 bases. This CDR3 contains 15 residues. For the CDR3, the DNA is TGTGCCAGCAGTCCGAGAGACAGGGGGAGAGAGACCCAGTACGTC. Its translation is CASSPRDRGRETQYV.

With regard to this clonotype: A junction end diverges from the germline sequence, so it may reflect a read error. The DNA of the CDR3 is TGTGCCAGCAGTCTCCCACTGACAGGGGCCAATCAGCCCCAGCATTTT. Its protein product is CASSLPLTGANQPQHF. This chain links TRBV24-1 with TRBJ1-5; 8 bases line up with TRBD1. Germline values: CDR1 KGHDR, CDR2 SFDVKD. There are 16 residues in the CDR3.

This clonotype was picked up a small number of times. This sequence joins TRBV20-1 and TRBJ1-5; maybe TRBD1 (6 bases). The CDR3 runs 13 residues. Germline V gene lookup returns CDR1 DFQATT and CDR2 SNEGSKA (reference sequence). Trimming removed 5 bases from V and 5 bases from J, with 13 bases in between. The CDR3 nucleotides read TGCAGTGCTTCAGGGGACGGATATCAGCCCCAGCATTTT. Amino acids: CSASGDGYQPQHF.

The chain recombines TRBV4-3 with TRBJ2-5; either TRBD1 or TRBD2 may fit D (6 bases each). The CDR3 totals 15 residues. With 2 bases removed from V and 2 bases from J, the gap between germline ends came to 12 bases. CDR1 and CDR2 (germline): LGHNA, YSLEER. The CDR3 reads CASSQNGGGQETQYF. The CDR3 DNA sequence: TGCGCCAGCAGCCAAAACGGGGGCGGGCAAGAGACCCAGTACTTC.

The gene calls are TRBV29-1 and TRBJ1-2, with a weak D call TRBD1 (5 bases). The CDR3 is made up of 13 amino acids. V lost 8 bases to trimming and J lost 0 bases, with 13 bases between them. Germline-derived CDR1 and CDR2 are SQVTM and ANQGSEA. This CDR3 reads CSLGTETNYGYTF. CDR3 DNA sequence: TGCAGCTTAGGGACGGAAACTAACTATGGCTACACCTTC.

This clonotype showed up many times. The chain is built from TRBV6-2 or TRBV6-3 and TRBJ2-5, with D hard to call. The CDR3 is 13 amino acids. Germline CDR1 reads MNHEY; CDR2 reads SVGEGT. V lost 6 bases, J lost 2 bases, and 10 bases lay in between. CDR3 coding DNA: TGTGCCAGCAGCAAAGGACCACAAGAGACCCAGTACTTC. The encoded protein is CASSKGPQETQYF.

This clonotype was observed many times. CDR3: CASSSPFNRAFF. The CDR3, as DNA: TGTGCCAGCAGCTCGCCTTTCAACCGCGCTTTCTTT. This chain connects TRBV7-2 to TRBJ1-1; D uncertain. V was cut by 4 bases and J by 11 bases, with 14 bases left in between. Germline V gene data show CDR1 as SGHTA and CDR2 as FQGNSA. The CDR3 is 12 amino acids.

The CDR3 bases are TGTGCCAGCAGATCCGGGACACTTTACGAGCAGTACTTC. Its translation: CASRSGTLYEQYF. The chain recombines TRBV12-3 or TRBV12-4 with TRBJ2-7; D is possibly TRBD1 (6 bases). The length of the CDR3 is 13 residues. Trimming pared 6 bases from V and 4 bases from J, leaving 13 bases between.

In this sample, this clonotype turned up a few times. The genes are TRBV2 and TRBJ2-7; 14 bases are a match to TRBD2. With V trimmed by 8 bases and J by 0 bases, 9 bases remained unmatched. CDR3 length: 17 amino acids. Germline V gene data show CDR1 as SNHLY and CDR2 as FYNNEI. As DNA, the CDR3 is TGTGCCAGCGACTCGACTAGCGGGAGGGTTAGCTCCTACGAGCAGTACTTC. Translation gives CASDSTSGRVSSYEQYF.

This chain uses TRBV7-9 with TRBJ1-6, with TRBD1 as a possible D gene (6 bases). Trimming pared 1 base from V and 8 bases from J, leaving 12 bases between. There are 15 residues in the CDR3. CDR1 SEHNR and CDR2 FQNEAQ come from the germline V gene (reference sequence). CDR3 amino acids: CASSLDRELDSPLHF. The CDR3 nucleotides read TGTGCCAGCAGCTTAGACAGGGAACTAGATTCACCCCTCCACTTT.

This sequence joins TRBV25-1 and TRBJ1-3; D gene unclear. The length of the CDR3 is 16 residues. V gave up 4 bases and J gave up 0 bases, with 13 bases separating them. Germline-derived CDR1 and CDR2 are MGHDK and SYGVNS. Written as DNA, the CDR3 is TGTGCCAGCAGTGCCCGGTCAGGACCCTCTGGAAACACCATATATTTT. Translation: CASSARSGPSGNTIYF.

CDR3 coding DNA: TGCAATGTTCCAATACACTTTTTCGCTGAAGCTTTCTTT. It translates to CNVPIHFFAEAFF. This chain joins TRBV20-1 and TRBJ1-1; D unresolved. Germline loops: CDR1 DFQATT, CDR2 SNEGSKA (reference sequence). This CDR3 has 13 amino acids.

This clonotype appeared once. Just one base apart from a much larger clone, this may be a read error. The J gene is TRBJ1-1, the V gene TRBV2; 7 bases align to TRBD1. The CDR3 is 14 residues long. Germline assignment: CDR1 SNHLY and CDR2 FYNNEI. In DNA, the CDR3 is TGTGCCAGCAAAAGGACAGGCCAGAACACTGAAGCTTCCTTT. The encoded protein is CASKRTGQNTEASF.

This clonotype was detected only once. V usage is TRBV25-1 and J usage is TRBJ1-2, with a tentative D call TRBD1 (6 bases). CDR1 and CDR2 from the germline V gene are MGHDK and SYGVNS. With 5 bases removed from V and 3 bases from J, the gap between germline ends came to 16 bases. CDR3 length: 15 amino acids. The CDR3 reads CASSFPTQGHYGYTF. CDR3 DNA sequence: TGTGCCAGCAGTTTCCCCACCCAGGGGCACTATGGCTACACCTTC.